Following are 20 T cell receptor beta chains from one sample sequenced in a study of blood T cells in healthy people across ages. Primed by a sample-barcoded 5' primer and a J-beta primer mix, a second PCR proceeded for 7 to 11 cycles. Using its own MiXCR run on the 5' RACE reads, TCRdb lists one record per CDR3 protein. The repertoire consists of hundreds of thousands of distinct CDR3 sequences, with more than 45% occurring once and the leading ten covering approximately 21%. The sequenced sample consisted of blood. These receptors were obtained from a man aged 25 to 40 in good health.

This clonotype was detected a few times. The chain links TRBV4-1 to TRBJ2-3; D may be TRBD2 (6 bases). Per the germline V gene, CDR1 is MGHRA and CDR2 is YSYEKL. With 0 bases removed from V and 2 bases from J, the gap between germline ends came to 15 bases. The CDR3 runs 17 residues. In DNA form, the CDR3 reads TGCGCCAGCAGCCAAGATCTCGGGGGAACCTCCACAGATACGCAGTATTTT. It specifies CASSQDLGGTSTDTQYF.

Note on this clonotype: Given a much more abundant clone one base away, this may be a read error. This chain connects TRBV7-9 to TRBJ1-2; D remains unclear. Germline loops: CDR1 SEHNR, CDR2 FQNEAQ (reference sequence). The CDR3 covers 13 residues. In nucleotides, the CDR3 is TGTGCCAGCAGCGTAGGCGGGTCCTATGACTACACCTTC. This gives the protein CASSVGGSYDYTF.

V gene TRBV7-2 combines with J gene TRBJ1-2, with no clear D. This CDR3 is built from 13 residues. Trimming cost V 8 bases and J 2 bases, with 12 bases left between them. Germline CDR1 is SGHTA and CDR2 is FQGNSA. The CDR3 DNA is TGTGCCAGCGTTCGGTCGGGCAACTATGGCTACACCTTC. Amino acids: CASVRSGNYGYTF.

The J gene is TRBJ1-2, the V gene TRBV15, with D uncertain. The germline V gene has CDR1 LNHNV and CDR2 YYDKDF (reference sequence). The CDR3 sequence is 13 residues long. Trimming took 5 bases from V and 1 from J, leaving 8 bases between them. CDR3 sequence reads: CATSPDINYGYTF. As DNA, the CDR3 is TGTGCCACCAGCCCAGATATTAACTATGGCTACACCTTC. The full variable domain, in which reference TRBV15 and TRBJ1-2 provide the parts outside the CDR3, is DAMVIQNPRYQVTQFGKPVTLSCSQTLNHNVMYWYQQKSSQAPKLLFHYYDKDFNNEADTPDNFQSRRPNTSFCFLDIRSPGLGDTAMYLCATSPDINYGYTFGSGTRLTVV.

This CDR3 reads CASSTSGSPLHF. The CDR3 DNA reads TGTGCCAGCAGCACGAGTGGTTCACCCCTCCACTTT. J is TRBJ1-6 and V is TRBV7-9; the D is unclear. The CDR3 length is 12 residues. Trimming took 5 bases from V and 9 from J, leaving 8 bases between them. Germline CDR1 and CDR2: SEHNR and FQNEAQ (reference sequence).

The V and J genes are TRBV5-6 and TRBJ1-4; D is uncertain. Germline V gives CDR1 SGHDT, CDR2 YYEEEE. V was pared by 3 bases and J by 4 bases, with 13 bases between. The CDR3 is made up of 15 amino acids. CDR3 loop: CASSSGGTDNEKLFF. The CDR3 DNA reads TGTGCCAGCAGCTCAGGCGGCACAGATAATGAAAAACTGTTTTTT.

The chain employs TRBV11-2 and TRBJ2-5; TRBD2 matches 13 bases. There are 16 residues in the CDR3. After removal of 5 bases from V and 3 bases from J, the junction contained 6 bases not matched to a gene. CDR1 is SGHAT, CDR2 FQNNGV, per germline. This CDR3 is CASSPSGTSGEETQYF. CDR3 DNA sequence: TGTGCCAGCAGCCCCTCCGGGACTAGCGGGGAAGAGACCCAGTACTTC.

This clonotype was seen a handful of times. The CDR3 nucleotides are TGTGCCACCAGTGTGAGCCTGGATACGCAGTATTTT. Encoded protein: CATSVSLDTQYF. This chain connects TRBV24-1 to TRBJ2-3; D not certain. Germline V gene sequence: CDR1 KGHDR, CDR2 SFDVKD. V dropped 5 bases and J dropped 6 bases, with 8 bases sitting between them. The CDR3 consists of 12 residues.

This chain joins TRBV5-1 and TRBJ1-2; D unresolved. This CDR3 comprises 14 residues. Germline V gene data show CDR1 as SGHRS and CDR2 as YFSETQ. Trimming shortened V by 1 base and J by 1 base, and 8 bases separated the two germline ends. DNA of the CDR3: TGCGCCAGCAGCTTGCGTCAGAGTAACTATGGCTACACCTTC. It yields the protein CASSLRQSNYGYTF.

The chain couples TRBV12-3 or TRBV12-4 to TRBJ1-2, with D unclear. CDR3 length equals 13 residues. V was cut by 4 bases and J by 7 bases, with 13 bases left in between. This chain's CDR3 is CASSYMTGSGYTF. CDR3 DNA sequence: TGTGCCAGCAGTTACATGACGGGGAGTGGCTACACCTTC.

The V and J genes are TRBV4-3 and TRBJ2-1; 9 bases are shared with TRBD1. V dropped 0 bases and J dropped 8; count of bases not matched to a gene: 2. The CDR3 is 14 residues long. CDR1 and CDR2 (germline): LGHNA, YSLEER. The CDR3 spells CASSQEGQGYEQFF. CDR3 sequence (DNA): TGCGCCAGCAGCCAAGAGGGACAGGGCTATGAGCAGTTCTTC.

This chain joins TRBV14 and TRBJ2-5, with D uncertain. Near its end, the DNA agrees better with TRBJ2-7, so the J call may be wrong. In germline, CDR1 is SGHDN, CDR2 FVKESK. The CDR3 is 14 residues long. The CDR3 sequence is CASSPVTQGIEQYF. Here the CDR3 DNA reads TGTGCCAGCAGCCCAGTGACTCAAGGGATCGAGCAGTACTTC.

This clonotype has only a few counts. This chain joins TRBV7-9 and TRBJ2-4, with no clear D. The J call is in doubt because the DNA end fits TRBJ2-7 better. This CDR3 region has 16 residues. Germline V gives CDR1 SEHNR, CDR2 FQNEAQ (reference sequence). In DNA form, the CDR3 reads TGTGCCAGCAGTTTGATTTGGGCCGCTAGTACCTACGAGCAGTACTTC. Translation: CASSLIWAASTYEQYF.

The CDR3 loop reads CASRISGGRNEQFF. Here the CDR3 DNA reads TGTGCCAGCAGAATTAGCGGGGGGAGGAATGAGCAGTTCTTC. V is TRBV6-5 and J is TRBJ2-1; 10 bases map to TRBD2. Trimming removed 6 bases from V and 7 bases from J; junction bases left unmatched: 6. This CDR3 contains 14 residues. The germline gives CDR1 MNHEY, CDR2 SVGAGI.

This clonotype was detected only a few times. The gene calls are TRBV20-1 and TRBJ2-4, with 8 bases aligning to TRBD1. V trimming: 7 bases; J trimming: 0 bases; junction bases outside the gene matches: 8. Per the germline V gene, CDR1 is DFQATT and CDR2 is SNEGSKA (reference sequence). This CDR3 contains 15 residues. CDR3 protein: CSVGGQASAKNIQYF. The CDR3 DNA reads TGCAGTGTCGGGGGACAGGCCTCAGCCAAAAACATTCAGTACTTC.

This clonotype was counted a few times. The CDR3 loop reads CASSEYGVLGDDEQYF. The CDR3 nucleotides read TGTGCCAGCAGTGAATATGGGGTCCTGGGGGACGACGAGCAGTACTTC. The chain carries TRBV25-1 and TRBJ2-7, with D perhaps given as TRBD1 or TRBD2 (5 bases each). V lost 0 bases to trimming and J lost 5 bases, with 17 bases between them. Germline CDR1 reads MGHDK; CDR2 reads SYGVNS. CDR3 length equals 16 residues.

The rearrangement uses TRBV12-3 or TRBV12-4 and TRBJ2-3, with 10 bases matching TRBD2. The trim removed 6 bases at V and 3 bases at J, leaving 9 bases unmatched. The CDR3 spans 16 residues. The CDR3 DNA is TGTGCCAGCAGACGATCTAGCGGGAGAACGACAGATACGCAGTATTTT. Protein: CASRRSSGRTTDTQYF.

The chain is built from TRBV7-9 and TRBJ2-3; possibly TRBD2 for D (5 bases). The CDR3 is made up of 14 amino acids. The V and J ends lost 5 bases and 3 bases respectively, with 12 bases between them. Germline V gene lookup returns CDR1 SEHNR and CDR2 FQNEAQ (reference sequence). The CDR3 protein is CASSPRGNTDTQYF. The CDR3 DNA reads TGTGCCAGCAGCCCCCGGGGAAATACAGATACGCAGTATTTT.

This clonotype was observed once. The V call is TRBV19, the J call TRBJ2-5; D remains ambiguous. The J call may be in error: the DNA end matches TRBJ2-7 better. Germline-derived CDR1 and CDR2 are LNHDA and SQIVND (reference sequence). The CDR3 consists of 13 residues. CDR3 DNA: TGTGCCAGTAGTATAACCTGGGTTGACGAGCAGTACTTC. Protein: CASSITWVDEQYF.

As DNA, the CDR3 is TGCAGTGCGCCCGGGACTAGCGGCGCCCCAGGAGATACGCAGTATTTT. Translating it yields CSAPGTSGAPGDTQYF. The chain couples TRBV20-1 to TRBJ2-3; 11 bases align to TRBD2. Germline CDR1 is DFQATT and CDR2 is SNEGSKA (reference sequence). The V gene end was trimmed by 6 bases and the J gene end by 5 bases; junction bases not matched to a gene: 13. This CDR3 has 16 amino acids.